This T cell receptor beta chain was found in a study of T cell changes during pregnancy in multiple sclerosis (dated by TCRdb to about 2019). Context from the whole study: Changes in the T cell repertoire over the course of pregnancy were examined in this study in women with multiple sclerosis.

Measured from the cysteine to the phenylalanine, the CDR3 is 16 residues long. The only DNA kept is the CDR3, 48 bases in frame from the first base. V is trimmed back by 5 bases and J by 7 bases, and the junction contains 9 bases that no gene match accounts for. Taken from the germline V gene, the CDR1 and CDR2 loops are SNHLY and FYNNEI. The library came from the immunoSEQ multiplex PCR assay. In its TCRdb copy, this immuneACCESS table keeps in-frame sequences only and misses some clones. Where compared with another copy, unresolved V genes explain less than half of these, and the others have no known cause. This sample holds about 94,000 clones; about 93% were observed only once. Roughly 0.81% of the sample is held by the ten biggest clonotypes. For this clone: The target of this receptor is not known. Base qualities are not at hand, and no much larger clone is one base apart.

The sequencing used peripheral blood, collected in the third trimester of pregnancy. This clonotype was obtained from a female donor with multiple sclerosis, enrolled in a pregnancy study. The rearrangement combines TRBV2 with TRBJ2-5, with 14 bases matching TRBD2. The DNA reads TGTGCCAGCAGTACAATGGGACTAGCGGGAGCTGTGACCCAGTACTTC. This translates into CASSTMGLAGAVTQYF.